This entry features one T cell receptor beta chain sequence. The participants were between roughly 18 and 90 years old and came from 24 US areas. The recovered donors of Cohort 3 showed two negative PCRs, clearance, or symptom resolution. The data were obtained in a study of blood T cell repertoires in COVID-19. Across the study: In each case, the material was cDNA or gDNA derived from T cells, B-cell-depleted T cells, or PBMCs.

Measured with immunoSEQ multiplex PCR; TCRdb has only the in-frame clones, and not every one. Here the sample spans over 200,000 clones, about 84% being singletons. The J segment lost 0 bases and the V segment lost 1 base, leaving 9 bases of the junction unmatched. The CDR3 has 18 amino acids. The germline V gene encodes CDR1 KGHSH and CDR2 LQKENI. Sequenced material: PBMCs or T cells enriched from blood (not recorded which). The chain has TRBV18 and TRBJ1-3; 7 bases are shared with TRBD1. This sequence originates from a man aged 60 to 69 who had recovered from COVID-19. The CDR3 coding sequence is TGTGCCAGCTCACCACTCAAGTTGGGACAGTACTCTGGAAACACCATATATTTT. It specifies CASSPLKLGQYSGNTIYF.